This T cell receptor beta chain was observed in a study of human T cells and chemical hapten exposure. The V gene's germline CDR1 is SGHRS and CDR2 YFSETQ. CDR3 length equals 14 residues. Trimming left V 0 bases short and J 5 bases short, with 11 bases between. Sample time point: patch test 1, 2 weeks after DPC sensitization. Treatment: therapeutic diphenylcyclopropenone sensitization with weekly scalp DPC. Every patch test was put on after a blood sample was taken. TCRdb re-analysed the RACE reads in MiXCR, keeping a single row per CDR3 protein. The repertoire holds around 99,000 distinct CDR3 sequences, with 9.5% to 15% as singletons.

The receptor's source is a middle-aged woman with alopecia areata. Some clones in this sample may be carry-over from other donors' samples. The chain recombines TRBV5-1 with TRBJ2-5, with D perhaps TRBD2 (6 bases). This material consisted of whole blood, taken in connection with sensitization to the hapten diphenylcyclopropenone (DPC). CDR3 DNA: TGCGCCAGCAGCTTGGGGCGGGGTCGTGAGACCCAGTACTTC. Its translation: CASSLGRGRETQYF.